The T cell receptor (beta chain) described here comes from a study of OX40 agonist ivuxolimab in advanced cancers. V was trimmed by 3 bases and J by 6 bases, leaving 5 bases between them. The CDR3 has 11 amino acids. Germline V gene data show CDR1 as KGHSH and CDR2 as LQKENI. This table comes from immunoSEQ multiplex PCR, and its TCRdb copy is limited to in-frame clones, with some not included. The sample has approximately 99,000 clones, approximately 95% seen once. The sample consisted of CD4+ or CD8+ T cells sorted from blood, taken in a trial of the OX40 agonist ivuxolimab. This clonotype was sampled from an adult with an advanced solid tumor such as melanoma, head and neck, liver or kidney cancer. The rearrangement uses TRBV18 and TRBJ1-2; D unresolved. In DNA, the CDR3 is TGTGCCAGCTCACCGGAGGATGGCTACACCTTC. This encodes CASSPEDGYTF.